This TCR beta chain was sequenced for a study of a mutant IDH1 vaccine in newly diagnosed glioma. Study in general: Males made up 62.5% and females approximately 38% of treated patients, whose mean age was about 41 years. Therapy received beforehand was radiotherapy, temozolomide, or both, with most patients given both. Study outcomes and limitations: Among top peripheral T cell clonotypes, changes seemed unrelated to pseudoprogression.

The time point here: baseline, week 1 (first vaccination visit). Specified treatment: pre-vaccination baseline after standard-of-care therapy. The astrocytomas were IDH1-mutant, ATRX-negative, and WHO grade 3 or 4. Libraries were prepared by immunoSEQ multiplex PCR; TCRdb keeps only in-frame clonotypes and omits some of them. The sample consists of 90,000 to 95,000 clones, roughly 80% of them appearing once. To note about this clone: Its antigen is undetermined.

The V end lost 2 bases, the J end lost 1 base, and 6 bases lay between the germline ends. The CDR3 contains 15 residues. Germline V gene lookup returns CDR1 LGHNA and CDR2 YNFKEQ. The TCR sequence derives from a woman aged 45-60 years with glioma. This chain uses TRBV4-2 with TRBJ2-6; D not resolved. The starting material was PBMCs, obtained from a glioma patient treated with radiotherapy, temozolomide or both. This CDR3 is CASSQKRSGANVLTF. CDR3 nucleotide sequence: TGTGCCAGCAGCCAAAAAAGATCTGGGGCCAACGTCCTGACTTTC.